The clone carrying this TCR beta chain is labeled medium-sized. The target antigen is unknown. The sample belongs to a study of metastatic and nonmetastatic thyroid tumors. The overall study: Repertoire data that came from the blood and tumor or nodule tissue of malignant and benign thyroid patients were compared.

TCRdb re-called clones from the PCR reads using MiXCR. This sample carries about 30,000 clones, 20% to 25% of them seen once, and the ten largest clones take approximately 40%. There were no patients who had received any treatment before thyroid surgery. Overall study results and limits: It was reported that TCR beta diversity was significantly higher in malignant thyroid tumors than benign nodules, in blood and tumor.

Sequences were obtained from blood. The sequence came from a female donor with papillary thyroid cancer or a benign thyroid nodule (not recorded which). Some clones in this sample may be carry-over from other donors' samples.

The CDR3 DNA is TGTGCCAGCAGTGAAACAGGGGCCAGCGTGGATACGCAGTATTTT. It translates to CASSETGASVDTQYF. V usage is TRBV2 and J usage is TRBJ2-3; 7 bases are shared with TRBD1. There are 15 residues in the CDR3. Germline CDR1 reads SNHLY; CDR2 reads FYNNEI. The ends lost 2 bases at V and 6 bases at J; junction bases unmatched: 8.